This T cell receptor (beta chain) derives from a study of response to subunit inactivated influenza vaccine. Regarding the study as a whole: Authors suggested that a seasonal influenza vaccination recruits few new T cells each time.

From the RT-PCR reads, TCRdb called clonotypes with MiXCR, one entry per CDR3 protein. The sample records fewer than 550,000 distinct CDR3 sequences, about 25% being singletons. As to this clonotype: Antigen: not known.

This CDR3 comprises 13 residues. Trimming pared 3 bases from V and 2 bases from J, leaving 7 bases between. CDR1 and CDR2 from the germline V gene are SGDLS and YYNGEE. The receptor was derived from a man between 50 and 59 years old who received an inactivated influenza vaccine. Sequencing was performed on CD4+ T cells sorted from PBMCs, taken roughly 5 days after vaccination. The chain is built from TRBV9 and TRBJ2-3, with unresolved D. CDR3 residues: CASSEQNTDTQYF. CDR3 in DNA: TGTGCCAGCAGCGAACAAAACACAGATACGCAGTATTTT. The full variable domain, completed using reference TRBV9 and TRBJ2-3, is DSGVTQTPKHLITATGQRVTLRCSPRSGDLSVYWYQQSLDQGLQFLIQYYNGEERAKGNILERFSAQQFPDLHSELNLSSLELGDSALYFCASSEQNTDTQYFGPGTRLTVL.